A selection of T cell receptor beta chains follows, all from one sample in a study of CD8 T cells in ankylosing spondylitis. Each CDR3 protein is one row after TCRdb ran MiXCR on the 5' RACE reads. This sample has some 130,000 distinct CDR3 sequences, with about 13% found just once. The sequenced material came from blood, either unsorted or a sorted T cell fraction (not recorded which). These receptors were collected from a female donor with ankylosing spondylitis or in good health (not recorded which). CDR3s include the opening cysteine and the closing phenylalanine or tryptophan. A D gene is named only where the DNA matches it firmly. Only part of the rows carry a size: once, few, many, or a class if the clone is expanded.

d_call,clone_size,j_call,cdr3_length,v_call,cdr3_aa,cdr3_nt
TRBD1,-,TRBJ1-1,15,TRBV11-2,CASSTLTGGFTEAFF,TGTGCCAGCAGCACCCTGACAGGGGGCTTCACTGAAGCTTTCTTT
TRBD2,-,TRBJ2-7,16,TRBV6-1,CASSTPTSGADYEQYF,TGTGCCAGCAGTACGCCTACTAGCGGGGCGGACTACGAGCAGTACTTC
-,many,TRBJ2-7,11,TRBV12-3/TRBV12-4,CASKSAYEQYF,TGTGCCAGCAAATCAGCTTACGAGCAGTACTTC
TRBD2,many,TRBJ2-5,15,TRBV5-1,CASSRAGGQGETQYF,TGCGCCAGCAGCCGAGCGGGGGGGCAGGGAGAGACCCAGTACTTC
-,many,TRBJ1-2,16,TRBV6-1,CASSRLNRGAEGGYTF,TGTGCCAGCAGTCGTCTTAATAGGGGAGCCGAGGGTGGCTACACCTTC
-,-,TRBJ1-5,15,TRBV27,CASSRTGTGNQPQHF,TGTGCCAGCAGCCGAACAGGGACGGGGAATCAGCCCCAGCATTTT
TRBD1,many,TRBJ2-1,15,TRBV5-1,CASSLVAGGNNEQFF,TGCGCCAGCAGCTTGGTGGCAGGGGGTAACAATGAGCAGTTCTTC
-,few,TRBJ2-5,14,TRBV5-1,CASSLRGNQETQYF,TGCGCCAGCAGCTTAAGGGGCAACCAAGAGACCCAGTACTTC
-,-,TRBJ2-7,13,TRBV7-9,CASSGDWSYEQYF,TGTGCCAGCAGCGGGGACTGGAGCTACGAGCAGTACTTC
-,few,TRBJ2-3,14,TRBV7-3,CASSAGQAQDTQYF,TGTGCCAGCAGCGCGGGGCAGGCCCAAGATACGCAGTATTTT
-,many,TRBJ1-4,12,TRBV12-3/TRBV12-4,CASRGTIEKLFF,TGTGCCAGCAGGGGGACAATCGAAAAACTGTTTTTT
TRBD2,-,TRBJ2-1,15,TRBV20-1,CSALTGLAGYNEQFF,TGCAGTGCTCTAACCGGACTAGCGGGCTACAATGAGCAGTTCTTC
TRBD2,-,TRBJ2-3,16,TRBV7-6,CASRAIAGGLGDTQYF,TGTGCCAGCAGAGCAATAGCGGGAGGGCTGGGAGATACGCAGTATTTT
-,many,TRBJ1-5,14,TRBV27,CASSLGARGQPQHF,TGTGCCAGCAGTTTAGGGGCCAGAGGGCAGCCCCAGCATTTT
-,-,TRBJ2-2,15,TRBV11-2,CASRRGPTNTGELFF,TGTGCCAGCCGCAGGGGTCCGACGAACACCGGGGAGCTGTTTTTT
-,few,TRBJ2-1,15,TRBV12-3/TRBV12-4,CASTQDRWSHNEQFF,TGTGCCAGCACTCAAGACAGGTGGTCTCACAATGAGCAGTTCTTC
TRBD1,few,TRBJ1-1,16,TRBV9,CASSGAPGQGNTEAFF,TGTGCCAGCAGCGGGGCCCCTGGACAGGGAAACACTGAAGCTTTCTTT